This entry lists 10 T cell receptor beta chains sequenced from one sample in a study of blood T cell repertoires in COVID-19 (dated by TCRdb to 2020 to 2021). The library was produced with the immunoSEQ multiplex PCR assay. TCRdb took over this immuneACCESS table, retaining in-frame rearrangements with V and J assigned. Such tables are incomplete; in checked studies, under half of the missing clones stem from an unresolved V gene, and the remainder is unexplained. This sample holds 45,000 or so clones; roughly 85% were observed only once. Of the sample, about 4% falls within the top ten clones. The sequencing sample was made of peripheral blood. The receptors stem from a woman in her 70s with acute or convalescent COVID-19.

V usage is TRBV3-1 (or the pseudogene TRBV3-2) and J usage is TRBJ2-5; 10 bases map to TRBD1. After removal of 6 bases from V and 5 bases from J, the junction contained 18 bases not matched to a gene. This CDR3 region has 18 residues. Germline V gene lookup returns CDR1 LGHDT and CDR2 YNNKEL (reference sequence). The DNA of the CDR3 is TGTGCCAGCAGGAACCTAGGACAGGGGGTAAAAGGATTGGAGACCCAGTACTTC. Its translation: CASRNLGQGVKGLETQYF.

This chain's CDR3 is CSVEKNNQRTEAFF. CDR3 coding DNA: TGCAGCGTTGAAAAAAACAACCAGAGGACTGAAGCTTTCTTT. The J gene is TRBJ1-1, the V gene TRBV29-1, with D uncertain. This CDR3 comprises 14 residues. The germline CDR1 and CDR2 sequences are SQVTM and ANQGSEA. V gave up 2 bases and J gave up 5 bases, with 15 bases separating them. Full variable domain (rest looked up from reference TRBV29-1 and TRBJ1-1): SAVISQKPSRDICQRGTSLTIQCQVDSQVTMMFWYRQQPGQSLTLIATANQGSEATYESGFVIDKFPISRPNLTFSTLTVSNMSPEDSSIYLCSVEKNNQRTEAFFGQGTRLTVV.

V usage is TRBV6-5 and J usage is TRBJ2-4; 8 nucleotides align to TRBD2. The CDR3 covers 16 residues. Germline CDR1 and CDR2: MNHEY and SVGAGI. The junction had 5 bases not matched to a gene; V was cut back by 4 bases and J by 0 bases. The CDR3 coding sequence is TGTGCCAGCAGTTCCCATAGCGGGATAGCCAAAAACATTCAGTACTTC. Encoded protein: CASSSHSGIAKNIQYF.

This clone showed up just once. One junction end does not reproduce the germline sequence, and a read error may be involved. The chain recombines TRBV7-7 with TRBJ2-2; 9 nucleotides line up with TRBD2. This CDR3 is built from 15 residues. Germline values: CDR1 SSHAT, CDR2 FNYEAQ (reference sequence). CDR3 in amino acids: CASSLAGVRTGELFF. CDR3 in DNA: TGTGCTAGCAGCTTAGCGGGAGTGAGGACCGGGGAGCTGTTTTTT.

The chain combines TRBV14 with TRBJ2-3, with 11 bases lining up with TRBD2. Germline values: CDR1 SGHDN, CDR2 FVKESK. The CDR3 is 16 amino acids. The V and J ends lost 4 bases and 2 bases, in that order; junction bases with no gene match: 5. CDR3 nucleotide sequence: TGTGCCAGCAGCCGAGGGACTAGCGGCCTCACAGATACGCAGTATTTT. Protein sequence: CASSRGTSGLTDTQYF.

This chain joins TRBV6-2 or TRBV6-3 and TRBJ1-6; 7 bases map to TRBD1. Per germline, CDR1 MNHEY and CDR2 SVGEGT. The CDR3 extends over 17 amino acids. The J segment lost 4 bases and the V segment lost 6 bases, leaving 12 bases of the junction unmatched. The CDR3 DNA sequence: TGTGCCAGCAGCCGGGGACAGCTTGGGGGGTATAATTCACCCCTCCACTTT. Translated: CASSRGQLGGYNSPLHF.

The rearrangement uses TRBV2 and TRBJ2-2; the D gene is possibly TRBD1 (6 bases). Trimming pared 4 bases from V and 5 bases from J, leaving 11 bases between. CDR1 is SNHLY and CDR2 is FYNNEI in the germline V gene. The CDR3 length is 14 residues. The CDR3 sequence is CASSARGQTGELFF. CDR3 nucleotide sequence: TGTGCCAGCAGTGCCCGGGGACAAACCGGGGAGCTGTTTTTT. The variable domain in full, with the rest retrieved from reference TRBV2 and TRBJ2-2, is EPEVTQTPSHQVTQMGQEVILRCVPISNHLYFYWYRQILGQKVEFLVSFYNNEISEKSEIFDDQFSVERPDGSNFTLKIRSTKLEDSAMYFCASSARGQTGELFFGEGSRLTVL.

V is TRBV19 and J is TRBJ2-4; 10 nucleotides agree with TRBD2. Trimming took 1 base from V and 0 from J; bases not matched to a gene: 9. The length of the CDR3 is 19 residues. The V gene's germline CDR1 is LNHDA and CDR2 SQIVND (reference sequence). CDR3 in amino acids: CASSIGSSGSDLAKNIQYF. CDR3 DNA sequence: TGTGCCAGTAGTATAGGTTCTAGCGGGAGCGATCTAGCCAAAAACATTCAGTACTTC.

In its sample, this clone was seen a few times. V usage is TRBV6-5 and J usage is TRBJ2-1; 9 nucleotides match TRBD2. The V segment lost 1 base and the J segment 7 bases; nucleotides outside the gene matches: 8. The germline V gene encodes CDR1 MNHEY and CDR2 SVGAGI. The CDR3 loop spans 16 amino acids. The chain's CDR3 is CASSYFAGGPKNEQFF. In nucleotides, the CDR3 is TGTGCCAGCAGTTACTTCGCGGGAGGGCCGAAGAATGAGCAGTTCTTC.

The CDR3 protein is CASSPSGWAPSTDTQYF. CDR3 in DNA: TGTGCCAGCAGCCCCAGTGGATGGGCACCCAGCACAGATACGCAGTATTTT. V gene TRBV3-1 (or the pseudogene TRBV3-2) combines with J gene TRBJ2-3; D is undetermined. The V end lost 4 bases, the J end lost 0 bases, and 17 bases lay between the germline ends. The CDR3 is 17 amino acids. Germline V gives CDR1 LGHDT, CDR2 YNNKEL (reference sequence).